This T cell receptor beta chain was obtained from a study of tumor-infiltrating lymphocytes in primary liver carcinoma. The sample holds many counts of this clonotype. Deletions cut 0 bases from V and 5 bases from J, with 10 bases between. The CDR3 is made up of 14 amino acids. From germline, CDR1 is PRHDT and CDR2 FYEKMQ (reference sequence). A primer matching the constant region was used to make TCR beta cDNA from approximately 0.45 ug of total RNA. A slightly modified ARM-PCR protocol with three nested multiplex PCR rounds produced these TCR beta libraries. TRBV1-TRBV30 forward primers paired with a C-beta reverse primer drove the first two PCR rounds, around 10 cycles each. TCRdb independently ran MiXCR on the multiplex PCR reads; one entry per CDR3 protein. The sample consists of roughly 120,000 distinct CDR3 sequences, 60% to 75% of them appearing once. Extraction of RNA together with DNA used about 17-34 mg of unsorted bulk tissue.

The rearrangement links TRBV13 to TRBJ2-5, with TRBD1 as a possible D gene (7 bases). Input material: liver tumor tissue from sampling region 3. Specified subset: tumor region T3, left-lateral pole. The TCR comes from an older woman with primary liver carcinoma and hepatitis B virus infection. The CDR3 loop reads CASSLGTGRETQYF. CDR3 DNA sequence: TGTGCCAGCAGCTTAGGGACAGGGAGGGAGACCCAGTACTTC.